The clone carrying this T cell receptor beta chain showed up just a few times. The record originates from a study of blood T cell repertoires in COVID-19. There are 14 residues in the CDR3. V gave up 6 bases and J gave up 7 bases; unmatched junction bases: 9. CDR1 and CDR2 from the germline V gene are MNHEY and SVGEGT. Repertoires were generated with immunoSEQ multiplex PCR, while TCRdb's copy carries only in-frame clones and drops some. The table lists over 350,000 clones, around 87% of them singletons. The clonotype was recovered from a woman between 50 and 59 years old who had recovered from COVID-19. This chain uses TRBV6-2 or TRBV6-3 with TRBJ1-2, with 9 bases fitting TRBD1. Sequencing was done on a sample of PBMCs or T cells enriched from blood (not recorded which). This CDR3 is CASSGGQGLSGYTF. Written as DNA, the CDR3 is TGTGCCAGCAGCGGAGGACAGGGGTTGAGTGGCTACACCTTC.